This is a list of T cell receptor beta chains from one sample in a study of blood T cell repertoires in COVID-19. Libraries were prepared by immunoSEQ multiplex PCR; TCRdb keeps only in-frame clonotypes and omits some of them. Of about 260,000 clones in the sample, more than 85% were seen once. Sequencing used peripheral blood. These receptors all come from a person aged 18-30 years with COVID-19, enrolled during active disease. Each CDR3 is given with its conserved first and last residue. A D gene is named only where the DNA matches it firmly.

D: TRBD1; J: TRBJ2-4; V: TRBV28; CDR3: CASSLGDRLMNIQYF; DNA: TGTGCCAGCAGTTTGGGGGACAGGTTAATGAACATTCAGTACTTC
D: .; J: TRBJ2-3; V: TRBV19; CDR3: CASSRGLPTDTQYF; DNA: TGTGCCAGTAGCAGGGGCCTTCCCACGGATACGCAGTATTTT
D: TRBD1; J: TRBJ2-5; V: TRBV24-1; CDR3: CATSDTGQGGETQYF; DNA: TGTGCCACCAGTGACACCGGACAGGGAGGAGAGACCCAGTACTTC
D: TRBD1; J: TRBJ1-3; V: TRBV2; CDR3: CASSGQGPGNTIYF; DNA: TGTGCCAGCAGTGGACAGGGTCCTGGAAACACCATATATTTT
D: TRBD2; J: TRBJ2-7; V: TRBV5-1; CDR3: CASSPGTSGSMTYEQYF; DNA: TGCGCCAGCAGCCCCGGGACTAGCGGGAGTATGACCTACGAGCAGTACTTC
D: .; J: TRBJ1-2; V: TRBV5-5; CDR3: CASSLEPVGYTF; DNA: TGTGCCAGCAGCTTGGAGCCGGTTGGCTACACCTTC
D: .; J: TRBJ2-7; V: TRBV10-3; CDR3: CAISDGQGYEQYF; DNA: TGTGCCATCAGTGATGGCCAGGGCTACGAGCAGTACTTC
D: TRBD1; J: TRBJ1-6; V: TRBV19; CDR3: CASSRSPTGGESPLHF; DNA: TGTGCCAGTAGTAGGTCCCCGACAGGGGGAGAGTCACCCCTCCACTTT
D: .; J: TRBJ1-2; V: TRBV3-1/TRBV3-2; CDR3: CASSQLPGDGYTF; DNA: TGTGCCAGCAGCCAACTCCCAGGGGATGGCTACACCTTC
D: .; J: TRBJ1-1; V: TRBV19; CDR3: CASSMVPGNTEAFF; DNA: TGTGCCAGTAGTATGGTGCCGGGGAACACTGAAGCTTTCTTT
D: .; J: TRBJ1-1; V: TRBV7-9; CDR3: CASSFGGMNTEAFF; DNA: TGTGCCAGCAGCTTTGGAGGAATGAACACTGAAGCTTTCTTT
D: .; J: TRBJ2-2; V: TRBV4-3; CDR3: CASRSSHLGENTGELFF; DNA: TGCGCCAGCAGGTCGTCTCACCTCGGGGAGAACACCGGGGAGCTGTTTTTT
D: TRBD1; J: TRBJ1-5; V: TRBV6-5; CDR3: CASRGQGVGKHF; DNA: TGTGCCAGCAGGGGACAGGGGGTAGGCAAGCATTTT
D: .; J: TRBJ2-1; V: TRBV11-2; CDR3: CASSLVAGGSYNEQFF; DNA: TGTGCCAGCAGCTTAGTCGCGGGCGGCTCCTACAATGAGCAGTTCTTC
D: .; J: TRBJ1-6; V: TRBV12-2; CDR3: CASRLPTHRGEAYNSPLHF; DNA: TGTGCAAGTCGCTTACCAACTCACAGGGGTGAGGCCTATAATTCACCCCTCCACTTT
D: .; J: TRBJ1-5; V: TRBV21-1; CDR3: CASSLRGTGNSNQPQHF; DNA: TGTGCCAGCAGTTTACGGGGAACAGGGAATAGCAATCAGCCCCAGCATTTT
D: TRBD1; J: TRBJ1-2; V: TRBV18; CDR3: CASSPRQGREGYTF; DNA: TGTGCCAGCTCACCACGACAGGGGAGGGAAGGCTACACCTTC
D: TRBD2; J: TRBJ2-1; V: TRBV9; CDR3: CASSQPITPTSGKDNEQFF; DNA: TGTGCCAGCAGCCAGCCGATCACTCCGACTAGCGGGAAAGACAATGAGCAGTTCTTC
D: TRBD2; J: TRBJ2-1; V: TRBV7-9; CDR3: CASSSRLAGVHEQFF; DNA: TGTGCCAGCAGCTCTAGACTAGCGGGAGTTCATGAGCAGTTCTTC
D: .; J: TRBJ2-2; V: TRBV5-1; CDR3: CASSFGSGELFF; DNA: TGCGCCAGCAGCTTTGGTAGCGGGGAGCTGTTTTTT
D: TRBD1; J: TRBJ2-7; V: TRBV10-3; CDR3: CAINRGQGYEQYF; DNA: TGTGCCATCAACCGAGGACAGGGCTACGAGCAGTACTTC
D: TRBD2; J: TRBJ2-7; V: TRBV7-9; CDR3: CASSPTSGSYEQYF; DNA: TGTGCCAGCAGCCCAACTAGCGGGTCCTACGAGCAGTACTTC
D: .; J: TRBJ2-7; V: TRBV7-9; CDR3: CASSPESYEQYF; DNA: TGTGCCAGCAGCCCAGAATCCTACGAGCAGTACTTC
D: TRBD1; J: TRBJ2-7; V: TRBV4-1; CDR3: CASSRVRDSYEQYF; DNA: TGCGCCAGCAGCCGTGTACGGGACAGCTACGAGCAGTACTTC